The TCR beta chain described here comes from a study of blood T cell repertoires in COVID-19. Overall study context: There were acute and convalescent COVID-19 samples, and they came from the United States, Italy and Spain.

Per the original methods: From reference gene primer amplification, estimates of nucleated cell counts were derived. Measured with immunoSEQ multiplex PCR; TCRdb has only the in-frame clones, and not every one. D and trimming come from the DNA, and the V and J calls and clone size come from that table. This table holds 250,000 to 350,000 clones, over 80% found once. The CDR3 contains 14 residues. V was cut by 2 bases and J by 1 base, with 6 bases left in between. Germline V CDR1 and CDR2: SGHDT, YYEEEE. The V and J genes are TRBV5-6 and TRBJ2-2; D call uncertain. The sequence derives from a woman between 45 and 65 years old with active or convalescent COVID-19. What was sequenced was peripheral blood. CDR3 sequence (DNA): TGTGCCAGCAGCTTTAGTCGGAACACCGGGGAGCTGTTTTTT. It translates to CASSFSRNTGELFF.